The 8 T cell receptor beta chains reported below all come from one sample, sequenced in a study of blood T cell repertoires in COVID-19. TCRdb's copy holds only in-frame clones and misses some; the assay was immunoSEQ multiplex PCR. The data contain 200,000 to 250,000 clones, roughly 86% of them singletons. Sequenced: PBMCs or T cells enriched from blood (not recorded which). The receptors originated from a woman in her fifties or sixties who had recovered from COVID-19.

The rearrangement uses TRBV28 and TRBJ2-1; weak D call: TRBD2 (5 bases). Germline V gene sequence: CDR1 MDHEN, CDR2 SYDVKM. The germline V and J ends were trimmed by 6 bases and 16 bases, with 19 bases remaining between them. The CDR3 has 12 amino acids. In DNA, the CDR3 is TGTGCCAGCAGGTTACGGACCGGGGTACTCTTCTTC. This codes for CASRLRTGVLFF.

The chain links TRBV7-9 to TRBJ2-1; D is possibly TRBD2 (5 bases). V was clipped by 4 bases and J by 4 bases, with 26 bases between them. The germline gives CDR1 SEHNR, CDR2 FQNEAQ (reference sequence). The CDR3 runs to 19 residues. The CDR3 DNA follows: TGTGCCAGCAGCTCCCTAGCCAGGCGAGAGGAGCCCTATTACAATGAGCAGTTCTTC. This sequence encodes CASSSLARREEPYYNEQFF.

The genes are TRBV11-3 and TRBJ2-2, with TRBD2 identical over 10 bases. This CDR3 comprises 20 residues. Trimming cost V 0 bases and J 0 bases; bases outside gene matches: 10. Germline loops: CDR1 SGHNT, CDR2 YENEEA. This chain's CDR3 is CASSLETAGGPRTNTGELFF. CDR3 coding DNA: TGTGCCAGCAGCTTAGAAACAGCGGGAGGGCCGAGAACGAACACCGGGGAGCTGTTTTTT.

A few counts support this clone. The chain joins TRBV19 to TRBJ2-1; 9 nucleotides align to TRBD2. The ends lost 5 bases at V and 8 bases at J; junction bases unmatched: 13. Per germline, CDR1 LNHDA and CDR2 SQIVND (reference sequence). The length of the CDR3 is 16 residues. CDR3 nucleotides: TGTGCCAGTAGTTTCGCGGGAGGGCCAATGGGGGATGAGCAGTTCTTC. Encoded protein: CASSFAGGPMGDEQFF.

The chain combines TRBV11-2 with TRBJ2-5; the D is unclear. Deletions cut 5 bases from V and 2 bases from J, with 12 bases between. The CDR3 runs to 14 residues. Germline CDR1 reads SGHAT; CDR2 reads FQNNGV. CDR3 region: CASSLRLGQETQYF. For the CDR3, the DNA is TGTGCCAGCAGCCTAAGACTTGGACAAGAGACCCAGTACTTC.

The rearrangement joins TRBV7-9 to TRBJ1-4; the D is unclear. V was pared by 2 bases and J by 3 bases, with 7 bases between. The CDR3 runs to 14 residues. The germline gives CDR1 SEHNR, CDR2 FQNEAQ (reference sequence). The CDR3 reads CASSLQAANEKLFF. The DNA for the CDR3 is TGTGCCAGCAGCTTACAGGCAGCTAATGAAAAACTGTTTTTT.

The rearrangement links TRBV29-1 to TRBJ2-7; maybe TRBD2 (6 bases). Per germline, CDR1 SQVTM and CDR2 ANQGSEA. The CDR3 covers 13 residues. The V end was cut by 3 bases, the J end by 6 bases, with 15 bases between. This CDR3 reads CSVDMGLAAEQYF. The CDR3 DNA reads TGCAGCGTTGATATGGGACTCGCTGCCGAGCAGTACTTC.

As for this clone: This CDR3 is also generated by other DNA sequences in the sample. The chain combines TRBV7-9 with TRBJ1-1, with a weak D call TRBD1 (6 bases). The germline V gene encodes CDR1 SEHNR and CDR2 FQNEAQ (reference sequence). The CDR3 sequence is 14 residues long. V was trimmed by 4 bases and J by 1 base, leaving 10 bases between them. The CDR3 bases are TGTGCCAGCAGCTCCCGGGACAAGAACACTGAAGCTTTCTTT. It codes for CASSSRDKNTEAFF. The full variable domain, in which reference TRBV7-9 and TRBJ1-1 provide the parts outside the CDR3, is DTGVSQNPRHKITKRGQNVTFRCDPISEHNRLYWYRQTLGQGPEFLTYFQNEAQLEKSRLLSDRFSAERPKGSFSTLEIQRTEQGDSAMYLCASSSRDKNTEAFFGQGTRLTVV.